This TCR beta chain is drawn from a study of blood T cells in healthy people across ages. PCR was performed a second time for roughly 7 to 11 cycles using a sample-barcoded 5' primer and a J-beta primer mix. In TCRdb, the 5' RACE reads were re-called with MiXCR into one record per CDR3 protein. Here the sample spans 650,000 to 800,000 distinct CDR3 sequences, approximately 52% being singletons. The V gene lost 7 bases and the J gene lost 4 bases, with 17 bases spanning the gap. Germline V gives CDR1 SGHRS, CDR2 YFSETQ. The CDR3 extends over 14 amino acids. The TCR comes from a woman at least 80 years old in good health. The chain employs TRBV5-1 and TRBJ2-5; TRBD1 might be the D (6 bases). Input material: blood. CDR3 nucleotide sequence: TGCGCCAGCGGCCTGTGGGACAACCGAGAGACCCAGTACTTC. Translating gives CASGLWDNRETQYF. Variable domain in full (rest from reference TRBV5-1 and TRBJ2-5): KAGVTQTPRYLIKTRGQQVTLSCSPISGHRSVSWYQQTPGQGLQFLFEYFSETQRNKGNFPGRFSGRQFSNSRSEMNVSTLELGDSALYLCASGLWDNRETQYFGPGTRLLVL.